This TCR beta chain was identified during a study of CD8 T cells in Susac syndrome (dated by TCRdb to the late 2010s). For context, the study as a whole: The study used repertoire sequencing to test whether antigen drove CD8+ T cell activation and differentiation in Susac syndrome.

RNA was extracted with the RNeasy kit and about 0.5 to 1 ug was reverse transcribed using random hexamers. The immunoSEQ multiplex PCR assay, covering 54 Vbeta and 13 Jbeta segments, was used to amplify TCR beta CDR3 regions. PCR amplification bias was corrected using a synthetic template baseline for primer optimization and computational correction. As for the authors' bioinformatics: Reads were assigned to V, D and J genes according to IMGT and analyzed in immunoSEQ Analyzer, with only productive sequences retained. Clonality was computed as one minus Shannon entropy normalized by log2 of the number of productive unique sequences. Public and private clones were assessed among the 100 most prevalent clones of each patient and control. Susac-specific clones were defined as absent from healthy and MS cohorts, around 980 published viral clones and other ImmuneACCESS disease sequences. In TCRdb, the public reads were trimmed at Q25 with fastp and aligned with MiXCR, with productive beta chains retained. Each CDR3 protein gets just one entry, which takes the most common genes and DNA from the rows behind it. TCRdb's processing, not the authors' own work, is the source of the V and J calls. For this sample there are 150,000 or so distinct CDR3 sequences; roughly 95% appear just once. The leading ten clones occupy 0.13% of the sample.

The germline V gene (reference sequence) provides CDR1 SGHNT and CDR2 YYREEE. The cysteine opens and the phenylalanine closes a CDR3 of 16 amino acids. The entry retains the CDR3 DNA only, 48 bases that are in frame from base 1. Germline trimming amounts to 4 bases on V and 4 bases on J, with 4 as the count of junction bases outside the gene matches. Remarks on this clonotype: What antigen it recognizes has not been identified. No base quality values were provided; no much bigger clone lies one nucleotide off.

The full study reports these points: The study acknowledged that relatively few individuals were included in the TCR sequencing and HLA analysis.

Peripheral blood CD8+ and CD4+ T cells from healthy donors, Susac syndrome patients and multiple sclerosis patients were profiled by high-throughput TCR beta sequencing. The healthy donors served as controls matched for age and sex. CD8+ TEMRA cells were enriched by FACS, while bulk CD8+ and CD4+ T cells were purified by magnetic negative isolation. Blood was drawn into EDTA tubes, processed within 24 hours, and PBMCs were isolated by density gradient centrifugation. PBMCs intended for TCR sequencing were cryopreserved in liquid nitrogen and were subsequently thawed in a 37 degrees C water bath. A purity of at least 90% was achieved for sorted or isolated CD4+, CD8+ and CD8+ TEMRA cells.

Sequencing was carried out using CD4+ T cells from PBMCs. The clonotype originates from a human donor in good health. The rearrangement joined TRBV5-4 to TRBJ2-5, and 16 bases in between align with TRBD2. The CDR3 region has the sequence CASSPGLAGGTETQYF. In nucleotides, the sequence is TGTGCCAGCAGCCCGGGACTAGCGGGGGGGACAGAGACCCAGTACTTC. Here the CDR3 is joined to the reference TRBV5-4 and TRBJ2-5 genes, and the full variable domain is: ETGVTQSPTHLIKTRGQQVTLRCSSQSGHNTVSWYQQALGQGPQFIFQYYREEENGRGNFPPRFSGLQFPNYSSELNVNALELDDSALYLCASSPGLAGGTETQYFGPGTRLLVL.